One sample yielded the 6 T cell receptor beta chains listed below, sequenced in a study of beta chain features in type 1 diabetes (dated by TCRdb to the late 2010s). The library was prepared using the immunoSEQ multiplex PCR assay. The entire amount of isolated RNA was reverse transcribed using the High Capacity cDNA Reverse Transcription Kit, so the sequenced TCRB transcripts were expressed ones. TCRdb retrieved this table from immuneACCESS and kept in-frame rearrangements only. Not all clones are present; in checked studies, unresolved V genes account for under half, and no reason is known for the remainder. Within this sample are more than 350,000 clones, with over 9.5% of them counted one time only. Of the sample, 0.046% is held by the ten largest clones. What was sequenced was naive CD4+ T cells from blood. Sample cell subset or site, as interpreted from the label and publication: true naive CD4+ T cells. These receptors were taken from a woman under 30 in good health.

The chain combines TRBV7-9 with TRBJ2-5, with 13 bases that match TRBD2. CDR1 is SEHNR and CDR2 is FQNEAQ in the germline V gene (reference sequence). J lost 4 bases, V lost 5 bases, and 7 bases had no gene match. This CDR3 is built from 16 residues. In DNA, the CDR3 is TGTGCCAGCAGCCAACGGACTAGCGGGGGTGGAGAGACCCAGTACTTC. Translating it yields CASSQRTSGGGETQYF.

This rearrangement joins TRBV6-5 to TRBJ1-2; 9 nucleotides align to TRBD1. CDR3 length equals 15 residues. The junction had 1 base not matched to a gene; V was cut back by 0 bases and J by 2 bases. Germline V gene data show CDR1 as MNHEY and CDR2 as SVGAGI. The CDR3 sequence: CASSYSGTGNYGYTF. The CDR3, as DNA: TGTGCCAGCAGTTACTCAGGGACAGGGAACTATGGCTACACCTTC.

The chain is built from TRBV6-5 and TRBJ1-3, with unresolved D. The CDR3 is 15 residues long. From germline, CDR1 is MNHEY and CDR2 SVGAGI. The V and J ends lost 5 bases and 0 bases respectively, with 11 bases between them. In DNA, the CDR3 is TGTGCCAGCAGTCGGACCCGGGGCTCTGGAAACACCATATATTTT. Residues: CASSRTRGSGNTIYF.

This chain links TRBV29-1 with TRBJ2-2, with D tentatively TRBD1 (6 bases). Trimming stripped 8 bases from V and 5 bases from J, with 15 bases between. The CDR3 has 13 amino acids. The V gene's germline CDR1 is SQVTM and CDR2 ANQGSEA. The CDR3 DNA is TGCAGCTCCAAACTAACAGGGACCGGGGAGCTGTTTTTT. Amino acid sequence: CSSKLTGTGELFF.

This clone was counted a few times. The chain couples TRBV9 to TRBJ2-1; TRBD1 might be the D (6 bases). The V and J ends lost 2 bases and 4 bases respectively, with 10 bases between them. CDR1 and CDR2 from the germline V gene are SGDLS and YYNGEE. CDR3 length: 14 residues. CDR3 sequence: CASSVLDSYNEQFF. In DNA, the CDR3 is TGTGCCAGCAGCGTCCTGGACAGTTACAATGAGCAGTTCTTC.

J is TRBJ2-2 and V is TRBV27; D gene unclear. The CDR3 sequence is 14 residues long. Looked up from germline, CDR1 is MNHEY and CDR2 is SMNVEV (reference sequence). Trimming stripped 4 bases from V and 5 bases from J, with 11 bases between. The CDR3 DNA reads as TGTGCCAGCAGTTCTCGACTGGTAACCGGGGAGCTGTTTTTT. This sequence encodes CASSSRLVTGELFF.